A single sample gave rise to the 21 T cell receptor beta chains below, sequenced in a study of shared clonotypes between healthy human individuals. Measured with immunoSEQ multiplex PCR; TCRdb has only the in-frame clones, and not every one. The sample lists approximately 240,000 clones, over 60% occurring once. The specimen sequenced was memory CD4+ T cells sorted from blood. Subset: CD45RA-negative fraction. These receptors came from a man aged 25 to 40 in good health.

The chain combines TRBV19 with TRBJ2-3, with 11 nucleotides matching TRBD2. Trimming took 5 bases from V and 0 from J; bases not matched to a gene: 1. Per germline, CDR1 LNHDA and CDR2 SQIVND (reference sequence). The CDR3 contains 15 residues. CDR3 coding DNA: TGTGCCAGTAGTCGGACTAGCGGGAGCACAGATACGCAGTATTTT. It yields the protein CASSRTSGSTDTQYF.

In its sample, this clone was seen many times. In nucleotides, the CDR3 is TGTGCCAGCAGCTTAGCGCAGGGGACTAGCGGGAGGTCGTCTGAGCAGTACTTC. The encoded protein is CASSLAQGTSGRSSEQYF. The J gene is TRBJ2-7, the V gene TRBV7-9, with 15 bases lining up with TRBD2. V lost 0 bases, J lost 7 bases, and 10 bases stayed unmatched. Germline V gene sequence: CDR1 SEHNR, CDR2 FQNEAQ (reference sequence). The CDR3 runs 18 residues.

The CDR3 DNA is TGTGCCAGCAGTGGTTCGACGGTAGAGCTTCAAGAGACCCAGTACTTC. This encodes CASSGSTVELQETQYF. The V and J genes are TRBV25-1 and TRBJ2-5; D not resolved. Germline values: CDR1 MGHDK, CDR2 SYGVNS. The ends were cut back, 4 bases at V and 2 bases at J, with 17 bases in the middle. The CDR3 spans 16 residues.

This clone was detected only once. This sequence joins TRBV5-3 and TRBJ2-7; 7 nucleotides agree with TRBD2. TRBV5-3 is an open reading frame whose function is uncertain. The J segment lost 4 bases and the V segment lost 5 bases, leaving 3 bases of the junction unmatched. CDR3 length equals 12 residues. CDR3 in amino acids: CARRPGLYEQYF. The CDR3 region has the DNA TGTGCCAGAAGACCGGGACTATACGAGCAGTACTTC.

This clone was seen a handful of times. The V and J genes are TRBV4-1 and TRBJ1-1; D is uncertain. Trimming shortened V by 2 bases and J by 3 bases, and 10 bases separated the two germline ends. This CDR3 region has 14 residues. The V gene's germline CDR1 is MGHRA and CDR2 YSYEKL. DNA of the CDR3: TGCGCCAGCAGCCAAACCGACATAGACACTGAAGCTTTCTTT. It specifies CASSQTDIDTEAFF.

This chain links TRBV28 with TRBJ1-3; D call uncertain. The V end was cut by 7 bases, the J end by 8 bases, with 15 bases between. The germline CDR1 and CDR2 sequences are MDHEN and SYDVKM. This CDR3 spans 13 amino acids. CDR3 bases: TGTGCCAGCAACAAACCCGTCCCGGACACCATATATTTT. Amino acids: CASNKPVPDTIYF.

The chain employs TRBV5-1 and TRBJ1-4; 8 bases fit TRBD1. Germline V gene data show CDR1 as SGHRS and CDR2 as YFSETQ. This CDR3 has 15 amino acids. The junction had 6 bases not matched to a gene; V was cut back by 3 bases and J by 5 bases. CDR3 in DNA: TGCGCCAGCAGCTACGGACAGGGTGGGAATGAAAAACTGTTTTTT. It yields the protein CASSYGQGGNEKLFF.

This clone was seen a handful of times. The genes are TRBV25-1 and TRBJ1-1; D is possibly TRBD1 (5 bases). V was shortened by 6 bases and J by 6 bases, with 17 bases between the two germline ends. CDR3 length: 14 residues. Germline values: CDR1 MGHDK, CDR2 SYGVNS. CDR3 in DNA: TGTGCCAGCAGCCTCTATGGGGGTTCCGCTGAAGCTTTCTTT. It encodes CASSLYGGSAEAFF. The full variable domain, rest sourced from reference TRBV25-1 and TRBJ1-1, is EADIYQTPRYLVIGTGKKITLECSQTMGHDKMYWYQQDPGMELHLIHYSYGVNSTEKGDLSSESTVSRIRTEHFPLTLESARPSHTSQYLCASSLYGGSAEAFFGQGTRLTVV.

The chain recombines TRBV5-5 with TRBJ2-1; perhaps D is TRBD1 or TRBD2 (5 bases each). Trimming took off 6 bases at V and 6 bases at J, with 13 bases between the two ends. The V gene's germline CDR1 is SGHKS and CDR2 YYEKEE (reference sequence). This CDR3 contains 13 residues. CDR3 region: CASIDLRGNEQFF. The CDR3 region has the DNA TGTGCCAGCATTGACCTGAGGGGCAATGAGCAGTTCTTC.

This chain uses TRBV2 with TRBJ2-7, with a tentative D call TRBD2 (6 bases). This CDR3 contains 18 residues. The V end was cut by 7 bases, the J end by 0 bases, with 25 bases between. CDR1 and CDR2 from the germline V gene are SNHLY and FYNNEI. The CDR3 is CASTWDLENGYLSYEQYF. Written as DNA, the CDR3 is TGTGCCAGCACCTGGGACTTGGAAAATGGGTACCTCTCCTACGAGCAGTACTTC. Full variable domain (rest looked up from reference TRBV2 and TRBJ2-7): EPEVTQTPSHQVTQMGQEVILRCVPISNHLYFYWYRQILGQKVEFLVSFYNNEISEKSEIFDDQFSVERPDGSNFTLKIRSTKLEDSAMYFCASTWDLENGYLSYEQYFGPGTRLTVT.

The CDR3 reads CASIPIRPGLAALSSYNEQFF. CDR3 in DNA: TGTGCCAGCATCCCTATTAGACCGGGACTAGCGGCTCTTAGCTCCTACAATGAGCAGTTCTTC. The V gene is TRBV28, the J gene TRBJ2-1, with 11 bases that match TRBD2. V dropped 7 bases and J dropped 0; count of bases not matched to a gene: 20. The germline gives CDR1 MDHEN, CDR2 SYDVKM. There are 21 residues in the CDR3.

The chain employs TRBV5-6 and TRBJ2-7, with D uncertain. The CDR3 sequence is 13 residues long. Germline CDR1 SGHDT, CDR2 YYEEEE. Trimming shortened V by 4 bases and J by 3 bases, and 11 bases separated the two germline ends. The CDR3 region is CASSQDRVYEQYF. The CDR3 nucleotides are TGTGCCAGCAGCCAAGACCGGGTCTACGAGCAGTACTTC.

The chain joins TRBV5-6 to TRBJ2-3, with 7 bases fitting TRBD2. J was trimmed by 6 bases and V by 1 base; bases with no gene match: 5. The germline CDR1 and CDR2 sequences are SGHDT and YYEEEE. CDR3 length equals 14 residues. The CDR3 loop reads CASSLRAGADTQYF. The CDR3 DNA sequence: TGTGCCAGCAGCTTGAGGGCGGGAGCCGATACGCAGTATTTT.

V usage is TRBV18 and J usage is TRBJ2-7; D remains unclear. The V and J ends lost 4 bases and 5 bases respectively, with 6 bases between them. The CDR3 consists of 11 residues. Germline V lookup: CDR1 KGHSH, CDR2 LQKENI. The CDR3 is CASSRNHEQYF. In DNA form, the CDR3 reads TGTGCCAGCTCACGGAACCACGAGCAGTACTTC.

This sequence joins TRBV11-2 and TRBJ2-2; D not certain. This CDR3 has 12 amino acids. Germline CDR1 and CDR2: SGHAT and FQNNGV. Trimming shortened V by 1 base and J by 6 bases, and 3 bases separated the two germline ends. The CDR3 DNA follows: TGTGCCAGCAGCTTAGGACCCGGGGAGCTGTTTTTT. Translation: CASSLGPGELFF. Full variable domain (missing parts from reference TRBV11-2 and TRBJ2-2): EAGVAQSPRYKIIEKRQSVAFWCNPISGHATLYWYQQILGQGPKLLIQFQNNGVVDDSQLPKDRFSAERLKGVDSTLKIQPAKLEDSAVYLCASSLGPGELFFGEGSRLTVL.

The CDR3 DNA follows: TGTGCCAGCCAGCAACAAGAGACCCAGTACTTC. It is translated as CASQQQETQYF. The chain has TRBV28 and TRBJ2-5, with no clear D. CDR1 and CDR2 (germline): MDHEN, SYDVKM. The CDR3 runs to 11 residues. V lost 8 bases, J lost 2 bases, and 6 bases lay in between.

This chain joins TRBV14 and TRBJ2-5; the D gene is possibly TRBD2 (5 bases). The ends were cut back, 0 bases at V and 5 bases at J, with 13 bases in the middle. The CDR3 is 15 amino acids. Germline loops: CDR1 SGHDN, CDR2 FVKESK. In DNA form, the CDR3 reads TGTGCCAGCAGCCAAGAGCGAACTAGTGGTGAGACCCAGTACTTC. Protein sequence: CASSQERTSGETQYF. Looking up the rest from reference TRBV14 and TRBJ2-5 gives the full variable domain: EAGVTQFPSHSVIEKGQTVTLRCDPISGHDNLYWYRRVMGKEIKFLLHFVKESKQDESGMPNNRFLAERTGGTYSTLKVQPAELEDSGVYFCASSQERTSGETQYFGPGTRLLVL.

The genes are TRBV7-8 and TRBJ1-5; D is possibly TRBD1 (5 bases). Trimming removed 0 bases from V and 11 bases from J, with 11 bases in between. Per the germline V gene, CDR1 is SGHVS and CDR2 is FQNEAQ. CDR3 length: 13 residues. CDR3 protein: CASSLAFGGAQHF. CDR3 sequence (DNA): TGTGCCAGCAGCTTAGCTTTCGGGGGGGCCCAGCATTTT.

The rearrangement joins TRBV5-8 to TRBJ2-3; TRBD2 matches 7 bases. After removal of 6 bases from V and 1 base from J, the junction contained 11 bases not matched to a gene. Germline assignment: CDR1 SGHTS and CDR2 YDEGEE. This CDR3 region has 16 residues. CDR3 DNA sequence: TGTGCCAGCACCCCGCGGGGGACTGCCCGCACAGATACGCAGTATTTT. This encodes CASTPRGTARTDTQYF. The whole variable domain, filled in from reference TRBV5-8 and TRBJ2-3, reads EAGVTQSPTHLIKTRGQQATLRCSPISGHTSVYWYQQALGLGLQFLLWYDEGEERNRGNFPPRFSGRQFPNYSSELNVNALELEDSALYLCASTPRGTARTDTQYFGPGTRLTVL.

This clone was recorded a few times. The chain recombines TRBV6-6 with TRBJ2-3; 15 nucleotides match TRBD2. Germline V gene sequence: CDR1 MNHNY, CDR2 SVGAGI (reference sequence). The CDR3 is 15 residues long. The trim removed 11 bases at V and 5 bases at J, leaving 8 bases unmatched. The CDR3 is CAARTSGRAGDTQYF. CDR3 sequence (DNA): TGTGCCGCGCGGACTAGCGGGAGGGCGGGAGATACGCAGTATTTT.

CDR3 sequence (DNA): TGTGCCAGTAGTATGATGACAGGGAGAAACACCGGGGAGCTGTTTTTT. It codes for CASSMMTGRNTGELFF. V and J are TRBV19 and TRBJ2-2; 7 nucleotides line up with TRBD1. After removal of 3 bases from V and 2 bases from J, the junction contained 6 bases not matched to a gene. There are 16 residues in the CDR3. CDR1 is LNHDA and CDR2 is SQIVND in the germline V gene (reference sequence).